This section outlines one T cell receptor (beta chain) sequence together with its context. The sample belongs to a study of blood T cell repertoires in COVID-19. Whole-study context: Samples taken during acute and convalescent COVID-19 were collected in the United States, Italy and Spain. In each case, the material was cDNA or gDNA derived from T cells, B-cell-depleted T cells, or PBMCs.

Enrolment of Seattle patients took place during active infection, and they were followed longitudinally. This CDR3 is 13 amino acids long. Deletions cut 5 bases from V and 1 base from J, with 9 bases between. Per germline, CDR1 MNHEY and CDR2 SVGAGI. In the source study's methods: Counts of nucleated cells, estimated from reference gene primer amplification, were obtained. Profiled with immunoSEQ multiplex PCR; TCRdb holds only in-frame clones, not every one. V and J calls and clone size are copied from that table; D and trimming were computed from the DNA. The repertoire holds some 200,000 clones, roughly 94% seen once, with about 0.76% in the top ten.

The specimen sequenced was peripheral blood. This sequence joins TRBV6-5 and TRBJ2-7; maybe TRBD1 (6 bases). This clonotype was obtained from a man aged 30-40 years with COVID-19, enrolled during active disease. The DNA for the CDR3 is TGTGCCAGCAGTCGGGACACTTCCTACGAGCAGTACTTC. It codes for CASSRDTSYEQYF.